This paragraph covers one TCR beta chain sequence. The assay was immunoSEQ multiplex PCR, and TCRdb's table has in-frame clones only and misses some. The top ten hold about 17% of the sample, which has 80,000 to 100,000 clones, 75% to 90% seen once. This record belongs to a study of blood T cell repertoires in COVID-19. Study context: Acute and convalescent COVID-19 specimens originated in the United States, Italy and Spain.

In germline, CDR1 is MNHEY, CDR2 SVGEGT. The junction had 15 bases not matched to a gene; V was cut back by 2 bases and J by 0 bases. This CDR3 spans 20 amino acids. The V gene is TRBV6-2 or TRBV6-3, the J gene TRBJ1-5; 8 nucleotides match TRBD1. What was sequenced was peripheral blood. This receptor was identified in a woman over 75 with active or convalescent COVID-19. CDR3 sequence reads: CASSYHSRDRLPSSNQPQHF. The CDR3 bases are TGTGCCAGCAGTTACCATTCACGGGACAGGCTTCCGTCTAGCAATCAGCCCCAGCATTTT.